A selection of T cell receptor beta chains follows, all from one sample in a study of identical twins. TCRdb reprocessed the 5' RACE reads with MiXCR, giving one entry per CDR3 protein. This sample yields 270,000 or so distinct CDR3 sequences, of which about 8.3% are seen a single time; approximately 3% belongs to the top ten. A further study also used this sample, focusing on yellow fever vaccine responses in identical twins.

Source material: CD8+ T cells sorted from blood. These receptors were taken from a woman aged 18 to 35 in good health. Both conserved end residues are part of each CDR3. A D gene is named only where the DNA matches it firmly. Clone sizes are given selectively: once, few, many, or a class where the clone is expanded.

J: TRBJ2-4; D: NA; size: few; V: TRBV27; DNA: TGTGCCAGCAGTTCCCCAGGGAAAGAGTACATTCAGTACTTC; CDR3: CASSSPGKEYIQYF
J: TRBJ1-4; D: NA; size: few; V: TRBV19; DNA: TGTGCCAGTAGTAGTTCAGGCCCGGAAAAACTGTTTTTT; CDR3: CASSSSGPEKLFF
J: TRBJ2-7; D: NA; size: few; V: TRBV7-9; DNA: TGTGCCAGCAGCTCCCCCCCCCGGCTTGGGGGAACCTACGAGCAGTACTTC; CDR3: CASSSPPRLGGTYEQYF
J: TRBJ1-2; D: TRBD1; size: few; V: TRBV29-1; DNA: TGCAGCGTTGAAATCGACAGGGGACCCTATGGCTACACCTTC; CDR3: CSVEIDRGPYGYTF
J: TRBJ2-7; D: NA; size: many; V: TRBV5-1; DNA: TGCGCCAGCAGCTTCGAGGCCCCCTACGAGCAGTACTTC; CDR3: CASSFEAPYEQYF
J: TRBJ2-7; D: NA; size: many; V: TRBV5-1; DNA: TGCGCCAGCAGCCATCCGGGACTCAGCTACGAGCAGTACTTC; CDR3: CASSHPGLSYEQYF
J: TRBJ2-1; D: TRBD1; size: many; V: TRBV6-4; DNA: TGTGCCAGCAGTGGGTCGGCGGGACAGGGGGCCGATGAGCAGTTCTTC; CDR3: CASSGSAGQGADEQFF
J: TRBJ2-1; D: TRBD2; size: NA; V: TRBV28; DNA: TGTGCCATCAAGCGGGGCTCCTACAATGAGCAGTTCTTC; CDR3: CAIKRGSYNEQFF
J: TRBJ2-1; D: NA; size: NA; V: TRBV19; DNA: TGTGCCAGTAGCGGCGCGGACCTCTACAATGAGCAGTTCTTC; CDR3: CASSGADLYNEQFF
J: TRBJ1-1; D: NA; size: NA; V: TRBV2; DNA: TGTGCCAGCTTAGACAGGCTGAACACTGAAGCTTTCTTT; CDR3: CASLDRLNTEAFF
J: TRBJ1-1; D: NA; size: NA; V: TRBV29-1; DNA: TGCAGCGTTGCTCGACTTGGGGGGGGGCAGGTTAGAACTGAAGCTTTCTTT; CDR3: CSVARLGGGQVRTEAFF
J: TRBJ2-1; D: TRBD2; size: NA; V: TRBV28; DNA: TGTGCCAGCAGTTCCTCCCGTGAAGCGGGGGTTTTCTACAATGAGCAGTTCTTC; CDR3: CASSSSREAGVFYNEQFF
J: TRBJ2-1; D: NA; size: many; V: TRBV7-2; DNA: TGTGCCAGCAGCTTAGGAGCTATTAAGGGAAACAATGAGCAGTTCTTC; CDR3: CASSLGAIKGNNEQFF
J: TRBJ2-3; D: NA; size: NA; V: TRBV28; DNA: TGTGCCAGCACTCTTATGGAGGGTCGACAGGGCCTCACAGATACGCAGTATTTT; CDR3: CASTLMEGRQGLTDTQYF
J: TRBJ1-2; D: TRBD1; size: NA; V: TRBV7-6; DNA: TGTGCCAGCAGCTTAGCGAACACTGGGACAGGAGACGGCTACACCTTC; CDR3: CASSLANTGTGDGYTF
J: TRBJ2-1; D: TRBD1; size: many; V: TRBV20-1; DNA: TGCAGTGCCCAAGTGGCGGGACAGGGGGCTTACAATGAGCAGTTCTTC; CDR3: CSAQVAGQGAYNEQFF
J: TRBJ2-7; D: TRBD1; size: NA; V: TRBV6-1; DNA: TGTGCCAGCAGTCCCCCGGGACAGGGTTACGAGCAGTACTTC; CDR3: CASSPPGQGYEQYF
J: TRBJ2-1; D: NA; size: many; V: TRBV6-2/TRBV6-3; DNA: TGTGCCAGCAGTCAGACCGTTCTGGACAATGAGCAGTTCTTC; CDR3: CASSQTVLDNEQFF
J: TRBJ2-7; D: TRBD1; size: NA; V: TRBV27; DNA: TGTGCCAGCAGTCCCAGGGGGCCCACCTACGAGCAGTACTTC; CDR3: CASSPRGPTYEQYF
J: TRBJ1-1; D: TRBD1; size: NA; V: TRBV15; DNA: TGTGCCACCAGCAGTGGAAACCAGGGGGTCACCGGATCGGCTTTCTTT; CDR3: CATSSGNQGVTGSAFF
J: TRBJ2-7; D: TRBD2; size: NA; V: TRBV4-1; DNA: TGCGCCAGCAGCCAAGATCCACCCGGGACTAGCTTAAACTACGAGCAGTACTTC; CDR3: CASSQDPPGTSLNYEQYF
J: TRBJ2-7; D: NA; size: NA; V: TRBV20-1; DNA: TGCAGTGCTGTGCCCCTGCTGTCCTACGAGCAGTACTTC; CDR3: CSAVPLLSYEQYF
J: TRBJ2-7; D: TRBD1; size: few; V: TRBV7-9; DNA: TGTGCCAGCAGCTTCGACGACCGGGACAGCTTCTACGAGCAGTACTTC; CDR3: CASSFDDRDSFYEQYF
J: TRBJ2-1; D: TRBD2; size: NA; V: TRBV11-2; DNA: TGTGCCAGCAGCTCCCTAGCGGGAGGGATTAATGAGCAGTTCTTC; CDR3: CASSSLAGGINEQFF
J: TRBJ1-4; D: NA; size: few; V: TRBV6-4; DNA: TGTGCCAGCCGGGGGATTGCAACTAATGAAAAACTGTTTTTT; CDR3: CASRGIATNEKLFF
J: TRBJ2-3; D: TRBD2; size: NA; V: TRBV7-9; DNA: TGTGCCAGCAGCTTTTTGTCTAGCGGGGCCCCAGATACGCAGTATTTT; CDR3: CASSFLSSGAPDTQYF
J: TRBJ2-1; D: NA; size: few; V: TRBV7-8; DNA: TGTGCCAGCAGCTTAAATGGGCCAACGGTGAATGAGCAGTTCTTC; CDR3: CASSLNGPTVNEQFF
J: TRBJ2-3; D: TRBD2; size: few; V: TRBV15; DNA: TGTGCCACCAGCAGAGATGCCGTGGCGGGAGGGCCGGGAGTGGTTGATACGCAGTATTTT; CDR3: CATSRDAVAGGPGVVDTQYF
J: TRBJ2-7; D: NA; size: many; V: TRBV24-1; DNA: TGTGCCACCAGTCACGGGGGCTACGAGCAGTACTTC; CDR3: CATSHGGYEQYF
J: TRBJ2-1; D: NA; size: few; V: TRBV7-9; DNA: TGTGCCAGCAGCTTAGCGGGCGGAAGAAACAATGAGCAGTTCTTC; CDR3: CASSLAGGRNNEQFF
J: TRBJ2-1; D: TRBD1; size: few; V: TRBV11-2; DNA: TGTGCCAGCAGCTTATATGACAGGGGTGAGCAGTTCTTC; CDR3: CASSLYDRGEQFF
J: TRBJ2-1; D: NA; size: NA; V: TRBV6-2/TRBV6-3; DNA: TGTGCCAGCAGTGAGACTGGCAGCTCCTACAATGAGCAGTTCTTC; CDR3: CASSETGSSYNEQFF
J: TRBJ2-2; D: TRBD1; size: many; V: TRBV10-3; DNA: TGTGCCATCAGTGGGACAGGGAACACCGGGGAGCTGTTTTTT; CDR3: CAISGTGNTGELFF
J: TRBJ2-2; D: NA; size: NA; V: TRBV4-1; DNA: TGCGCCACAGGGGTTTCGGGCGCGGTGGCCGGGGAGCTGTTTTTT; CDR3: CATGVSGAVAGELFF
J: TRBJ2-7; D: TRBD2; size: many; V: TRBV27; DNA: TGTGCCAGCAGTTTAGGGACTAGCGGAACCTACGAGCAGTACTTC; CDR3: CASSLGTSGTYEQYF
J: TRBJ2-3; D: NA; size: many; V: TRBV4-1; DNA: TGCGCCAGCAGCCAAGATCGGCCAGAAAGCACAGATACGCAGTATTTT; CDR3: CASSQDRPESTDTQYF
J: TRBJ2-3; D: TRBD2; size: NA; V: TRBV12-3/TRBV12-4; DNA: TGTGCCCGCAGTTTAAATCTAGCGGCTCTGGGGGGCACAGATACGCAGTATTTT; CDR3: CARSLNLAALGGTDTQYF
J: TRBJ2-7; D: NA; size: many; V: TRBV29-1; DNA: TGCAGCGCTCTAGATCCCCCCCACGAGCAGTACTTC; CDR3: CSALDPPHEQYF
J: TRBJ1-6; D: NA; size: NA; V: TRBV7-9; DNA: TGTGCCAGCAGCTTAAAAAGGTTGGGTATTGGCTCACCCCTCCACTTT; CDR3: CASSLKRLGIGSPLHF
J: TRBJ1-5; D: TRBD1; size: many; V: TRBV20-1; DNA: TGCAGTGCTAGAGATCTTACACAGGGGGATCATCAGCCCCAGCATTTT; CDR3: CSARDLTQGDHQPQHF
J: TRBJ2-1; D: NA; size: NA; V: TRBV4-3; DNA: TGCGCCAGCAGCCAAGATTTTGGTGGTGAGCAGTTCTTC; CDR3: CASSQDFGGEQFF
J: TRBJ2-1; D: TRBD2; size: NA; V: TRBV29-1; DNA: TGCAGCGTTGACGGCGGGGGGAGCTCCTACAATGAGCAGTTCTTC; CDR3: CSVDGGGSSYNEQFF
J: TRBJ1-1; D: NA; size: NA; V: TRBV29-1; DNA: TGCAGCGTTGTGGTGGGCGGAACTGAAGCTTTCTTT; CDR3: CSVVVGGTEAFF
J: TRBJ1-1; D: NA; size: few; V: TRBV7-3; DNA: TGTGCCAGCAGCTTCGGGTCGGACACTGAAGCTTTCTTT; CDR3: CASSFGSDTEAFF
J: TRBJ2-7; D: NA; size: few; V: TRBV28; DNA: TGTGCCAGCATAGGACAGCTTAACTACGAGCAGTACTTC; CDR3: CASIGQLNYEQYF